Shown below are 23 T cell receptor beta chains from a single sample sequenced in a study of cytomegalovirus exposure and HLA in healthy donors. The PCR had 60 Vbeta and 13 Jbeta primers. Method: immunoSEQ multiplex PCR; TCRdb's copy keeps in-frame clones and lacks some. Of fewer than 150,000 clones in the sample, roughly 72% were seen once. Sample: PBMCs. Receptors originate from a woman aged 40 to 50 in good health and CMV-seropositive.

The genes are TRBV15 and TRBJ1-5; D might be TRBD1 (5 bases). Trimming took off 0 bases at V and 6 bases at J, with 9 bases between the two ends. The CDR3 runs to 14 residues. Germline V gene sequence: CDR1 LNHNV, CDR2 YYDKDF (reference sequence). The CDR3 is CATSRDGGGQPQHF. CDR3 nucleotides: TGTGCCACCAGCAGAGATGGGGGGGGTCAGCCCCAGCATTTT. Using reference TRBV15 and TRBJ1-5 for the parts outside the CDR3, the full variable domain is DAMVIQNPRYQVTQFGKPVTLSCSQTLNHNVMYWYQQKSSQAPKLLFHYYDKDFNNEADTPDNFQSRRPNTSFCFLDIRSPGLGDTAMYLCATSRDGGGQPQHFGDGTRLSIL.

The V and J genes are TRBV19 and TRBJ2-2, with 8 bases matching TRBD1. Germline V gives CDR1 LNHDA, CDR2 SQIVND (reference sequence). With V trimmed by 3 bases and J by 7 bases, 10 bases remained unmatched. CDR3 size: 16 residues. CDR3 in amino acids: CASSIGQGATGGELFF. For the CDR3, the DNA is TGTGCCAGTAGTATCGGGCAGGGGGCGACGGGCGGGGAGCTGTTTTTT.

This chain uses TRBV18 with TRBJ1-1, with 9 bases fitting TRBD1. Trimming removed 6 bases from V and 10 bases from J; junction bases left unmatched: 15. Per the germline V gene, CDR1 is KGHSH and CDR2 is LQKENI. The CDR3 is 15 residues long. The CDR3 reads CASSPRDRESKRAFF. The CDR3, as DNA: TGTGCCAGCTCGCCCCGGGACAGGGAGTCTAAGCGAGCTTTCTTT.

This chain links TRBV5-6 with TRBJ1-1, with D unclear. CDR1 SGHDT and CDR2 YYEEEE come from the germline V gene. CDR3 size: 15 residues. V lost 1 base and J lost 4, with 14 bases in between. The DNA for the CDR3 is TGTGCCAGCAGCTTGAAATTTGGCGGGTTCACTGAAGCTTTCTTT. Encoded protein: CASSLKFGGFTEAFF.

This clone has just a few counts. The chain joins TRBV5-1 to TRBJ2-1; 11 bases fit TRBD2. The CDR3 is 18 amino acids. Germline loops: CDR1 SGHRS, CDR2 YFSETQ. Unmatched junction bases numbered 10, after V lost 0 bases and J lost 5 bases. CDR3 coding DNA: TGCGCCAGCAGCTTGGACCTATTAGCGGGAGGGCGTCACAATGAGCAGTTCTTC. It translates to CASSLDLLAGGRHNEQFF. Looking up the rest from reference TRBV5-1 and TRBJ2-1 gives the full variable domain: KAGVTQTPRYLIKTRGQQVTLSCSPISGHRSVSWYQQTPGQGLQFLFEYFSETQRNKGNFPGRFSGRQFSNSRSEMNVSTLELGDSALYLCASSLDLLAGGRHNEQFFGPGTRLTVL.

The chain links TRBV7-6 to TRBJ2-1; 9 positions match TRBD2. The CDR3 covers 17 residues. The ends lost 5 bases at V and 4 bases at J; junction bases unmatched: 12. Germline CDR1 and CDR2: SGHVS and FNYEAQ. CDR3 sequence: CASSPGPATSGYNEQFF. In DNA, the CDR3 is TGTGCCAGCAGCCCGGGACCGGCGACTAGCGGATACAATGAGCAGTTCTTC.

The chain links TRBV18 to TRBJ2-7, with 12 bases that match TRBD2. Germline-derived CDR1 and CDR2 are KGHSH and LQKENI. V shed 5 bases, J shed 3 bases, and the junction held 8 bases outside the gene matches. The CDR3 loop spans 16 amino acids. CDR3: CASSEQPGLAGYEQYF. The CDR3, as DNA: TGTGCCAGCTCAGAACAACCGGGACTAGCGGGCTACGAGCAGTACTTC.

CDR3: CASSLAMSGRVYEQYF. The CDR3 DNA follows: TGTGCCAGCAGCTTAGCAATGAGCGGGAGGGTCTACGAGCAGTACTTC. This rearrangement joins TRBV7-2 to TRBJ2-7; 10 positions match TRBD2. Losses at the gene ends were 0 bases for V and 3 bases for J; bases not matched to a gene: 5. The CDR3 runs 16 residues. CDR1 SGHTA and CDR2 FQGNSA come from the germline V gene.

The chain is built from TRBV6-6 and TRBJ2-2, with 9 bases fitting TRBD1. With V trimmed by 0 bases and J by 5 bases, 4 bases remained unmatched. The length of the CDR3 is 16 residues. CDR1 MNHNY and CDR2 SVGAGI come from the germline V gene (reference sequence). The DNA for the CDR3 is TGTGCCAGCAGTTACTCGGACAGGGGTAGGACCGGGGAGCTGTTTTTT. This encodes CASSYSDRGRTGELFF.

The chain is built from TRBV7-3 and TRBJ1-1; D may be TRBD1 (5 bases). The CDR3 spans 11 residues. Trimming shortened V by 5 bases and J by 8 bases, and 9 bases separated the two germline ends. From germline, CDR1 is SGHTA and CDR2 FQGTGA. CDR3 sequence: CASSLQGEAFF. CDR3 nucleotide sequence: TGTGCCAGCAGCCTCCAGGGAGAAGCTTTCTTT. Combining the CDR3 with reference TRBV7-3 and TRBJ1-1 gives the whole variable domain GAGVSQTPSNKVTEKGKYVELRCDPISGHTALYWYRQSLGQGPEFLIYFQGTGAADDSGLPNDRFFAVRPEGSVSTLKIQRTERGDSAVYLCASSLQGEAFFGQGTRLTVV.

To note about this clone: At one end, the junction sequence differs from germline, possibly due to a read error. The genes are TRBV7-9 and TRBJ1-3; the D gene is possibly TRBD1 (6 bases). The CDR3 covers 14 residues. Germline loops: CDR1 SEHNR, CDR2 FQNEAQ (reference sequence). CDR3 region: CSSSFGGAGNTIYF. CDR3 nucleotides: TGTTCCAGCAGCTTTGGGGGCGCGGGAAACACCATATATTTT.

This clone was counted a few times. The chain's CDR3 is CASSLGGATGRQGYEQYF. The CDR3 DNA reads as TGCGCCAGCAGCTTGGGCGGTGCCACGGGGAGACAGGGGTACGAGCAGTACTTC. This sequence joins TRBV5-1 and TRBJ2-7, with 8 bases that match TRBD1. The CDR3 is 18 residues long. The J segment lost 4 bases and the V segment lost 0 bases, leaving 15 bases of the junction unmatched. Germline V lookup: CDR1 SGHRS, CDR2 YFSETQ.

This clone occurred a few times. The chain is built from TRBV11-3 and TRBJ2-3, with D possibly matching TRBD2 (5 bases). The germline CDR1 and CDR2 sequences are SGHNT and YENEEA. This CDR3 spans 14 amino acids. Trimming cost V 5 bases and J 2 bases, with 11 bases left between them. CDR3 amino acids: CASSPQRSTDTQYF. The DNA for the CDR3 is TGTGCCAGCAGCCCGCAGCGGTCCACAGATACGCAGTATTTT.

This chain links TRBV5-1 with TRBJ2-3; 10 bases line up with TRBD2. Trimming took 1 base from V and 2 from J; bases not matched to a gene: 10. The CDR3 length is 18 residues. Germline CDR1 reads SGHRS; CDR2 reads YFSETQ. DNA for the CDR3: TGCGCCAGCAGCTTGAGGGAACAACTAGCGGGATCCACAGATACGCAGTATTTT. Amino acids: CASSLREQLAGSTDTQYF.

The chain couples TRBV15 to TRBJ1-2; D gene uncertain. Between the trimmed V and J ends, which lost 3 bases and 1 base, there was a span of 15 bases. The CDR3 contains 16 residues. Per the germline V gene, CDR1 is LNHNV and CDR2 is YYDKDF (reference sequence). This CDR3 reads CATSSNPRRSNYGYTF. DNA for the CDR3: TGTGCCACCAGCAGTAACCCCCGGAGAAGTAACTATGGCTACACCTTC.

The CDR3 region is CASSQPGVGEKLFF. The CDR3 DNA reads as TGTGCCAGCAGCCAGCCAGGGGTTGGAGAAAAACTGTTTTTT. The rearrangement uses TRBV5-5 and TRBJ1-4, with D possibly being TRBD1 (6 bases). Trimming took off 4 bases at V and 8 bases at J, with 15 bases between the two ends. Germline V CDR1 and CDR2: SGHKS, YYEKEE (reference sequence). There are 14 residues in the CDR3.

The chain has TRBV18 and TRBJ2-7, with D perhaps matching TRBD1 (6 bases). This CDR3 is built from 16 residues. In germline, CDR1 is KGHSH, CDR2 LQKENI. Between the trimmed V and J ends, which lost 3 bases and 0 bases, there was a span of 15 bases. CDR3: CASSPWGPQSSYEQYF. The CDR3 DNA sequence: TGTGCCAGCTCACCTTGGGGGCCCCAGAGCTCCTACGAGCAGTACTTC.

This chain connects TRBV7-3 to TRBJ2-2; D is undetermined. The CDR3 runs to 13 residues. V gave up 3 bases and J gave up 6 bases, with 8 bases separating them. Germline V lookup: CDR1 SGHTA, CDR2 FQGTGA. CDR3 sequence reads: CASSFLVAGELFF. CDR3 DNA: TGTGCCAGCAGCTTCTTGGTAGCCGGGGAGCTGTTTTTT.

The chain couples TRBV4-1 to TRBJ2-7; a weak D match, TRBD1 (6 bases). V was trimmed by 4 bases and J by 5 bases, leaving 27 bases between them. This CDR3 is built from 18 residues. Germline V CDR1 and CDR2: MGHRA, YSYEKL. CDR3 coding DNA: TGCGCCAGCAGCCTTGGTCCCGGGACAAGGAGGTGGGCGGACGAGCAGTACTTC. This translates into CASSLGPGTRRWADEQYF.

The rearrangement uses TRBV5-4 and TRBJ2-5; 7 positions match TRBD2. The V gene end was trimmed by 4 bases and the J gene end by 1 base; junction bases not matched to a gene: 4. The CDR3 consists of 14 residues. Germline V gene sequence: CDR1 SGHNT, CDR2 YYREEE (reference sequence). CDR3: CASSTLAGQETQYF. The CDR3 region has the DNA TGTGCCAGCAGCACTTTAGCGGGCCAAGAGACCCAGTACTTC. Full variable domain (outside the CDR3, taken from reference TRBV5-4 and TRBJ2-5): ETGVTQSPTHLIKTRGQQVTLRCSSQSGHNTVSWYQQALGQGPQFIFQYYREEENGRGNFPPRFSGLQFPNYSSELNVNALELDDSALYLCASSTLAGQETQYFGPGTRLLVL.

This clone was seen only once. The chain couples TRBV4-3 to TRBJ2-4; TRBD1 matches at 10 bases. V lost 1 base, J lost 0 bases, and 3 bases stayed unmatched. This CDR3 contains 17 residues. The germline CDR1 and CDR2 sequences are LGHNA and YSLEER. The CDR3, as DNA: TGCGCCAGCAGCCAAGGACAGGGGGCGGTAGCCAAAAACATTCAGTACTTC. It codes for CASSQGQGAVAKNIQYF.

This clone was recorded once. This chain connects TRBV9 to TRBJ2-2, with D possibly TRBD2 on 6 matching bases. Germline CDR1 SGDLS, CDR2 YYNGEE. The CDR3 extends over 16 amino acids. Trimming pared 5 bases from V and 2 bases from J, leaving 16 bases between. CDR3 loop: CASRPPGGENTGELFF. The CDR3 bases are TGTGCCAGCAGACCACCCGGCGGGGAAAACACCGGGGAGCTGTTTTTT.

The sample holds one count of this clone. V usage is TRBV5-4 and J usage is TRBJ2-7; D gene uncertain. This CDR3 region has 14 residues. V was clipped by 0 bases and J by 3 bases, with 10 bases between them. Germline CDR1 is SGHNT and CDR2 is YYREEE (reference sequence). CDR3 region: CASSLAVPYYEQYF. The CDR3, as DNA: TGTGCCAGCAGCTTGGCCGTTCCGTACTACGAGCAGTACTTC.